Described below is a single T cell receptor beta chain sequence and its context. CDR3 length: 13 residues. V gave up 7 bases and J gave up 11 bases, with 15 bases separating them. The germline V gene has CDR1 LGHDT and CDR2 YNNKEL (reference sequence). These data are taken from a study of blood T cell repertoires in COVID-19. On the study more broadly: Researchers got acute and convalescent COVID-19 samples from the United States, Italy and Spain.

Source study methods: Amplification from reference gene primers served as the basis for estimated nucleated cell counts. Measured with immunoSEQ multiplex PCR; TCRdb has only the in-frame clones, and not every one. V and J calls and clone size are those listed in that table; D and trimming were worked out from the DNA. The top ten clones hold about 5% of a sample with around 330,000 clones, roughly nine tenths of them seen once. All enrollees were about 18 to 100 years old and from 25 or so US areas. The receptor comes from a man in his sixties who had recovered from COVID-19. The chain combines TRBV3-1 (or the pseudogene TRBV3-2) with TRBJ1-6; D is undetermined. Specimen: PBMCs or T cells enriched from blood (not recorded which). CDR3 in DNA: TGTGCCAGCAAAATTCCGTCCGTCCCACCCCTCCACTTT. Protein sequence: CASKIPSVPPLHF.